Listed below are T cell receptor beta chains from one sample, sequenced in a study of OX40 agonist ivuxolimab in advanced cancers. The table came from immunoSEQ multiplex PCR; TCRdb's copy has only in-frame clones and leaves some out. The repertoire has about 70,000 clones, roughly four fifths of them found once; the top ten carry 4% to 6%. The starting material was CD4+ or CD8+ T cells sorted from blood, obtained in a trial of the OX40 agonist ivuxolimab. The source is an adult with an advanced solid tumor such as melanoma, head and neck, liver or kidney cancer. The CDR3 runs from the conserved cysteine through the conserved F or W. A D gene is named only where the DNA matches it firmly. A clone size is listed for some rows: how often the clone was seen (once, few, many), or a class if it is expanded.

clone size: NA
D gene: TRBD1
J gene: TRBJ1-5
V gene: TRBV28
CDR3 length: 14
CDR3 DNA: TGTGCCAGCAGTCAGACAGGGTACAATCAGCCCCAGCATTTT
CDR3 protein: CASSQTGYNQPQHF

clone size: NA
D gene: NA
J gene: TRBJ2-7
V gene: TRBV7-2
CDR3 length: 13
CDR3 DNA: TGTGCCAGCAGCTTAAAGGCGGGGTACGAGCAGTACTTC
CDR3 protein: CASSLKAGYEQYF

clone size: NA
D gene: NA
J gene: TRBJ2-7
V gene: TRBV6-5
CDR3 length: 13
CDR3 DNA: TGTGCCAGCATTCCCCCACAGGGCTACGAGCAGTACTTC
CDR3 protein: CASIPPQGYEQYF

clone size: NA
D gene: TRBD2
J gene: TRBJ2-1
V gene: TRBV28
CDR3 length: 12
CDR3 DNA: TGTGCCAGCAGGGGGGGACTAAATGAGCAGTTCTTC
CDR3 protein: CASRGGLNEQFF

clone size: NA
D gene: NA
J gene: TRBJ1-5
V gene: TRBV20-1
CDR3 length: 11
CDR3 DNA: TGCAGTGCCGCAGGAGGGCAGCCCCAGCATTTT
CDR3 protein: CSAAGGQPQHF

clone size: NA
D gene: TRBD1
J gene: TRBJ1-4
V gene: TRBV15
CDR3 length: 15
CDR3 DNA: TGTGCCACCAGCAGGGGGACAGGCCTAGCTGAAAAACTGTTTTTT
CDR3 protein: CATSRGTGLAEKLFF

clone size: NA
D gene: NA
J gene: TRBJ1-1
V gene: TRBV7-9
CDR3 length: 17
CDR3 DNA: TGTGCCAGCAGCTTAATAGGGCCCGGGACCGAGAACACTGAAGCTTTCTTT
CDR3 protein: CASSLIGPGTENTEAFF

clone size: NA
D gene: NA
J gene: TRBJ1-4
V gene: TRBV28
CDR3 length: 14
CDR3 DNA: TGTGCCAGCAGCTCAGTTAGTAAAGGCGAAAAACTGTTTTTT
CDR3 protein: CASSSVSKGEKLFF

clone size: once
D gene: NA
J gene: TRBJ2-3
V gene: TRBV5-1
CDR3 length: 14
CDR3 DNA: TGCGCCAGCAGAGACCCCTCTAGCACAGATACGCAGTATTTT
CDR3 protein: CASRDPSSTDTQYF

clone size: NA
D gene: NA
J gene: TRBJ1-6
V gene: TRBV9
CDR3 length: 15
CDR3 DNA: TGTGCCAGCAGCCCCGGGGGGGTGCGGAATTCACCCCTCCACTTT
CDR3 protein: CASSPGGVRNSPLHF

clone size: few
D gene: NA
J gene: TRBJ1-5
V gene: TRBV28
CDR3 length: 15
CDR3 DNA: TGTGCCAGCAGTTTGGGAGGGCTTGGCCAGGAGCCCCAGCATTTT
CDR3 protein: CASSLGGLGQEPQHF

clone size: once
D gene: NA
J gene: TRBJ1-1
V gene: TRBV28
CDR3 length: 13
CDR3 DNA: TGTGCCAGCCTTTACTCAGGGGTTAAGGAAGCTTTCTTT
CDR3 protein: CASLYSGVKEAFF

clone size: once
D gene: NA
J gene: TRBJ2-1
V gene: TRBV15
CDR3 length: 16
CDR3 DNA: TGTGCCACCAGCAGAGTGAGGGGCGAAGGGAACAATGAGCAGTTCTTC
CDR3 protein: CATSRVRGEGNNEQFF

clone size: NA
D gene: TRBD2
J gene: TRBJ2-2
V gene: TRBV5-4
CDR3 length: 18
CDR3 DNA: TGTGCCAGCAGCCAAGAGGCTATGGGGGGAGGGGTTGCCGGGGAGCCGTTTTTT
CDR3 protein: CASSQEAMGGGVAGEPFF

clone size: NA
D gene: NA
J gene: TRBJ2-5
V gene: TRBV6-6
CDR3 length: 14
CDR3 DNA: TGTGCCAGCAGTAACCCCGACAGGCAAGAGACCCAGTACTTC
CDR3 protein: CASSNPDRQETQYF

clone size: once
D gene: TRBD1
J gene: TRBJ1-2
V gene: TRBV19
CDR3 length: 17
CDR3 DNA: TGTGCCAGTAGTTTCTCCGGGACAGATACAGCTAACTATGGCTACACCTTC
CDR3 protein: CASSFSGTDTANYGYTF

clone size: NA
D gene: NA
J gene: TRBJ2-5
V gene: TRBV7-6
CDR3 length: 15
CDR3 DNA: TGTGCCAGCAGCCAAAAGGGGGGATACCAAGAGACCCAGTACTTC
CDR3 protein: CASSQKGGYQETQYF

clone size: NA
D gene: NA
J gene: TRBJ1-4
V gene: TRBV5-4
CDR3 length: 16
CDR3 DNA: TGTGCCAGCAGCTTGAGAGGTTGCAGGGTTATGTGGAAACTGTTTTTT
CDR3 protein: CASSLRGCRVMWKLFF

clone size: NA
D gene: NA
J gene: TRBJ2-7
V gene: TRBV7-6
CDR3 length: 16
CDR3 DNA: TGTGCCAGCAGCTTAAATCAAGGGATCCAACCCTCCCGGCAGTACTTC
CDR3 protein: CASSLNQGIQPSRQYF

clone size: few
D gene: NA
J gene: TRBJ2-7
V gene: TRBV19
CDR3 length: 13
CDR3 DNA: TGTGCCAGTAGATTAGACGGTACCTACGAGCAGTACTTC
CDR3 protein: CASRLDGTYEQYF

clone size: NA
D gene: TRBD1
J gene: TRBJ2-6
V gene: TRBV25-1
CDR3 length: 15
CDR3 DNA: TGTGCCAGCAGTTCAGGGGGCGGCGGGGCCAACGTCCTGACTTTC
CDR3 protein: CASSSGGGGANVLTF

clone size: NA
D gene: NA
J gene: TRBJ2-7
V gene: TRBV28
CDR3 length: 13
CDR3 DNA: TGTGCCAGCAGCCAGGGGCCAACCTACGAGCAGTACTTC
CDR3 protein: CASSQGPTYEQYF

clone size: NA
D gene: NA
J gene: TRBJ2-5
V gene: TRBV5-8
CDR3 length: 16
CDR3 DNA: TGTGCCAGCAGCCCCAAACGCCAGGGTTTTTGGGAGACCCAGTACTTC
CDR3 protein: CASSPKRQGFWETQYF

clone size: NA
D gene: TRBD2
J gene: TRBJ2-5
V gene: TRBV5-6
CDR3 length: 17
CDR3 DNA: TGTGCCAGCAGCTTGGAATTGGCGGGGGGATTCGGGGAGACCCAGTACTTC
CDR3 protein: CASSLELAGGFGETQYF

clone size: NA
D gene: NA
J gene: TRBJ1-3
V gene: TRBV2
CDR3 length: 12
CDR3 DNA: TGTGCCAGCGGGCTCTCTGGAAACACCATATATTTT
CDR3 protein: CASGLSGNTIYF

clone size: NA
D gene: NA
J gene: TRBJ1-2
V gene: TRBV20-1
CDR3 length: 11
CDR3 DNA: TGCAGTGCTAGACAGGACTATGGCTACACCTTC
CDR3 protein: CSARQDYGYTF

clone size: NA
D gene: NA
J gene: TRBJ2-1
V gene: TRBV10-3
CDR3 length: 13
CDR3 DNA: TGTGCCATCACGGCTAGCGAGTACAATGAGCAGTTCTTC
CDR3 protein: CAITASEYNEQFF

clone size: NA
D gene: NA
J gene: TRBJ1-6
V gene: TRBV20-1
CDR3 length: 11
CDR3 DNA: TGCAGTGCAGATAGGTCTTCACCCCTCCACTTT
CDR3 protein: CSADRSSPLHF